This T cell receptor (beta chain) was documented in a study of T cells after yellow fever vaccination. Study information: Flow sorting relied on CD3, CD45RA, CCR7 and CD95 to obtain EM, EMRA, CM and Tscm memory subsets. The study's findings and limits: Post-booster repertoires contained most primary-vaccination clones again (about 95% CD4, about 90% CD8).

The V end was cut by 3 bases, the J end by 2 bases, with 6 bases between. CDR1 and CDR2 (germline): KGHDR, SFDVKD. The CDR3 length is 13 residues. A process of 5'RACE template switching, which added a universal primer site and UMIs, was used to make TCR cDNA. MiXCR, run by TCRdb on the 5' RACE reads, gives a single entry per CDR3 protein. The table lists under 40,000 distinct CDR3 sequences, approximately 7% of them singletons. Many counts were recorded for this clonotype. Here the sequenced sample was PBMCs, either bulk or a sorted T-cell subset (CD4+, CD8+, memory, or dextramer-sorted; not recorded which), taken on the day of the first yellow fever vaccination. This sequence originates from a man younger than 30 who received the YFV17D yellow fever vaccine. The chain is built from TRBV24-1 and TRBJ1-2, with D hard to call. The CDR3 DNA reads TGTGCCACCAGTGATCGCAGGAACTATGGCTACACCTTC. Amino acid sequence: CATSDRRNYGYTF.